This paragraph covers one TCR beta chain sequence. Its antigen is unidentified. These data come from a study of T cell responses to AZD1222 COVID-19 vaccine. The assay was immunoSEQ multiplex PCR, and TCRdb's table has in-frame clones only and misses some. The sample contains some 180,000 clones, 85% to 90% of which appear only once. The CDR3 length is 13 residues. Germline values: CDR1 LNHDA, CDR2 SQIVND (reference sequence). V was clipped by 3 bases and J by 3 bases; unmatched bases: 2. Points from the study as a whole: Clonal diversity was possibly underestimated, and white British individuals and females predominated among donors. Close to half of spike-specific TCRs reportedly recognize unmutated variant regions. It was only a handful of AZD1222 recipients who were seropositive at baseline.

Sequenced here: peripheral blood, sampled on day 0 of AZD1222 vaccination. V and J are TRBV19 and TRBJ2-7; TRBD2 agrees at 7 bases. This clonotype was obtained from an adult in good health. This CDR3 reads CASSIREGYEQYF. CDR3 bases: TGTGCCAGTAGTATCAGGGAGGGCTACGAGCAGTACTTC.